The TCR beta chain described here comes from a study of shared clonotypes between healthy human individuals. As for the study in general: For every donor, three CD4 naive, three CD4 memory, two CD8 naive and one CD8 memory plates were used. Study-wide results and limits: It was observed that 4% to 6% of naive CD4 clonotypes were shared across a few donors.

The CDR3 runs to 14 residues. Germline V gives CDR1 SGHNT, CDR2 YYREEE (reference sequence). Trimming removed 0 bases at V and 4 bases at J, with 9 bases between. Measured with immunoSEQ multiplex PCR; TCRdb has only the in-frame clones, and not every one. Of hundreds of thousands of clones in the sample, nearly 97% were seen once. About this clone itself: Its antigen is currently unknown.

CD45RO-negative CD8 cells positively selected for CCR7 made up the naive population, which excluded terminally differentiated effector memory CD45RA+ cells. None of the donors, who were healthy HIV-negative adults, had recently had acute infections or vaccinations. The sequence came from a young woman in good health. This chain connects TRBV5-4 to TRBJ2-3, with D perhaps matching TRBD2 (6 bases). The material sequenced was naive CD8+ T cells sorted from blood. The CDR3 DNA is TGTGCCAGCAGCTTGGAACTAGCAGCAGATACGCAGTATTTT. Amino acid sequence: CASSLELAADTQYF.